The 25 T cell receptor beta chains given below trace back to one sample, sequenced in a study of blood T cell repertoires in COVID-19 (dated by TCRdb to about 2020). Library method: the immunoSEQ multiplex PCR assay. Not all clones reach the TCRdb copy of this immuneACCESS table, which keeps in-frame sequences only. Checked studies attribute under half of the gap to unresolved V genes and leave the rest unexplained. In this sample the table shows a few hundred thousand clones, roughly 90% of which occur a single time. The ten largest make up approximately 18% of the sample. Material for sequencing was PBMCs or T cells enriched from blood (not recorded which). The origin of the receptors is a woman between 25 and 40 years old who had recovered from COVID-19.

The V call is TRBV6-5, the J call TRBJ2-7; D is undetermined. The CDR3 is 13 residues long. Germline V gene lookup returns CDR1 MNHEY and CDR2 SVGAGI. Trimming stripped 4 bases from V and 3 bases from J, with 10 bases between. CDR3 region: CASSSWQNYEQYF. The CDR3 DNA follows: TGTGCCAGCAGTTCTTGGCAGAACTACGAGCAGTACTTC.

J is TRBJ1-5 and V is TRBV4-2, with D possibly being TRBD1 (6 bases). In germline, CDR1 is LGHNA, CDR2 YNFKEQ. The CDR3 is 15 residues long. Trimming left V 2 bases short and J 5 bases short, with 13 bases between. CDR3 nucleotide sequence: TGTGCCAGCAGCCAATTGGACAGAGACGATCAGCCCCAGCATTTT. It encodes CASSQLDRDDQPQHF.

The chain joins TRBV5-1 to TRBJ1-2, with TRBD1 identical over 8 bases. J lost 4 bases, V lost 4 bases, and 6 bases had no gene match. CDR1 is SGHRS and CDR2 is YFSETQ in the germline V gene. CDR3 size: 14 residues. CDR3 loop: CASSPGQGPYGYTF. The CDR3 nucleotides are TGCGCCAGCAGCCCTGGACAGGGACCCTATGGCTACACCTTC. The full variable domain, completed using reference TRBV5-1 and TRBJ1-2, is KAGVTQTPRYLIKTRGQQVTLSCSPISGHRSVSWYQQTPGQGLQFLFEYFSETQRNKGNFPGRFSGRQFSNSRSEMNVSTLELGDSALYLCASSPGQGPYGYTFGSGTRLTVV.

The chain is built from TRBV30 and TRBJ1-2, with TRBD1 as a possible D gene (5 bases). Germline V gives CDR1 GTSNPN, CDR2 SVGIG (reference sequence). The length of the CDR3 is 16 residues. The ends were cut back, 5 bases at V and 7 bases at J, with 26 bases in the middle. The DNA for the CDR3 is TGTGCCTGGGGTTCCCCGAGCGCCCTCCCCGGGGGTGGCTACACCTTC. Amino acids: CAWGSPSALPGGGYTF.

The CDR3 here is CASSTDLPQETQYF. The CDR3 DNA is TGCGCCAGCAGCACGGACTTGCCCCAAGAGACCCAGTACTTC. The chain joins TRBV10-1 to TRBJ2-5, with a possible D match to TRBD2 (5 bases). Germline assignment: CDR1 WNHNN and CDR2 SYGVQD (reference sequence). This CDR3 comprises 14 residues. With 6 bases removed from V and 1 base from J, the gap between germline ends came to 12 bases.

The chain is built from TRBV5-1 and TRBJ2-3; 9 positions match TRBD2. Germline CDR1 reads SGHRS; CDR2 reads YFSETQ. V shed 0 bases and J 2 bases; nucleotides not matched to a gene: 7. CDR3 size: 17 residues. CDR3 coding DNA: TGCGCCAGCAGCTTGGGAATAGCGGGAGCCCCCACAGATACGCAGTATTTT. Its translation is CASSLGIAGAPTDTQYF.

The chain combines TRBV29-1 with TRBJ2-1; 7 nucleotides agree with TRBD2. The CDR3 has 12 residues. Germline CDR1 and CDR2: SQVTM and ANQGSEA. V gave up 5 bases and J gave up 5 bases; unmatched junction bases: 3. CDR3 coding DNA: TGCAGCGTTCTAGCGGAAAACAATGAGCAGTTCTTC. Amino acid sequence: CSVLAENNEQFF.

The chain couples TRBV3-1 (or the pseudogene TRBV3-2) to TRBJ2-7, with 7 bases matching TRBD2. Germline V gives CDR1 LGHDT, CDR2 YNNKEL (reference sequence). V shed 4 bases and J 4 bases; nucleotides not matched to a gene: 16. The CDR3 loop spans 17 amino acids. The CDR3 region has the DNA TGTGCCAGCAGCCCGCTACTCGGGGCTAGCGGCCAATACGAGCAGTACTTC. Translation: CASSPLLGASGQYEQYF.

The CDR3, as DNA: TGTGCCAGCATAGACAGATACTCTAACTATGGCTACACCTTC. It is translated as CASIDRYSNYGYTF. The chain combines TRBV6-5 with TRBJ1-2; tentative D call: TRBD1 (5 bases). This CDR3 spans 14 amino acids. V lost 7 bases and J 0 bases, leaving 12 bases between the germline ends. Germline V gene sequence: CDR1 MNHEY, CDR2 SVGAGI.

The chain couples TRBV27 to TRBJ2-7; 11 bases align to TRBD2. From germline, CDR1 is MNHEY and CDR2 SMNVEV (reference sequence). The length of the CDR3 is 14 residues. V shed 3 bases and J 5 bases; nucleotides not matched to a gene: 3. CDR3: CASSFTSGSHEQYF. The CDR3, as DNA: TGTGCCAGCAGTTTTACTAGCGGGAGTCACGAGCAGTACTTC.

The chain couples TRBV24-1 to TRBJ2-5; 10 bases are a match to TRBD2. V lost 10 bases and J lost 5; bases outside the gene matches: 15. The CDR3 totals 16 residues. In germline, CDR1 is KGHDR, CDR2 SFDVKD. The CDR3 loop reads CATSRGASGRWETQYF. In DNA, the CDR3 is TGTGCCACAAGTAGGGGGGCTAGCGGGAGATGGGAGACCCAGTACTTC.

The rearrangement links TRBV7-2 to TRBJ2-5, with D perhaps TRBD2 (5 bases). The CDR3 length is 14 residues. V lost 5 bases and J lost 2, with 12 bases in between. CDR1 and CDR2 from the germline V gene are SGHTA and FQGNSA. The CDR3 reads CASSPFRGQETQYF. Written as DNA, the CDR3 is TGTGCCAGCAGCCCGTTCCGGGGACAAGAGACCCAGTACTTC.

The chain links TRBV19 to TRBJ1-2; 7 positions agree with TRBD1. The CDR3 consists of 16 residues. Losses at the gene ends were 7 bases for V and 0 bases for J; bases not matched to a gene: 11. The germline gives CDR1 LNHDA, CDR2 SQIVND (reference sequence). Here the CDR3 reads CASTKEGTVANYGYTF. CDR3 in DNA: TGTGCCAGTACCAAGGAAGGGACAGTCGCTAACTATGGCTACACCTTC.

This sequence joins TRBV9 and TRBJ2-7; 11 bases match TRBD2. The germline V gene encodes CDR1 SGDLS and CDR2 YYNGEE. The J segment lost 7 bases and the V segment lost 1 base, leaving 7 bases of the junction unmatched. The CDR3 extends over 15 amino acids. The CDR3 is CASSVSVAGGQEQYF. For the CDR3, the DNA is TGTGCCAGCAGCGTATCAGTAGCGGGGGGGCAAGAGCAGTACTTC.

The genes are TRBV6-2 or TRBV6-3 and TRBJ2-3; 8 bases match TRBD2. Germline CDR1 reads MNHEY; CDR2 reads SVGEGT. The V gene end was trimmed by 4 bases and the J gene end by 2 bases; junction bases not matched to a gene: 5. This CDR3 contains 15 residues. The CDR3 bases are TGTGCCAGCAGTTCCGGGACTAGTTTCACAGATACGCAGTATTTT. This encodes CASSSGTSFTDTQYF.

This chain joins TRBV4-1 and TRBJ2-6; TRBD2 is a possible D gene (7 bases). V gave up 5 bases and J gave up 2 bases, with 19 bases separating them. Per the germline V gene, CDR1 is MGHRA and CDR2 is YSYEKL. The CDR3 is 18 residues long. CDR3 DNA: TGCGCCAGCAGCGAGGGAGGGGGGTCACTCCCTGGGGCCAACGTCCTGACTTTC. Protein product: CASSEGGGSLPGANVLTF.

The CDR3 is CASSVERGAQYF. The CDR3 DNA is TGTGCCAGCAGCGTAGAGCGGGGGGCGCAGTATTTT. The chain recombines TRBV9 with TRBJ2-3; 9 bases match TRBD2. This CDR3 spans 12 amino acids. CDR1 is SGDLS, CDR2 YYNGEE, per germline. V lost 0 bases and J lost 10; bases outside the gene matches: 0. The entire variable domain, with the rest obtained from reference TRBV9 and TRBJ2-3, is as follows: DSGVTQTPKHLITATGQRVTLRCSPRSGDLSVYWYQQSLDQGLQFLIQYYNGEERAKGNILERFSAQQFPDLHSELNLSSLELGDSALYFCASSVERGAQYFGPGTRLTVL.

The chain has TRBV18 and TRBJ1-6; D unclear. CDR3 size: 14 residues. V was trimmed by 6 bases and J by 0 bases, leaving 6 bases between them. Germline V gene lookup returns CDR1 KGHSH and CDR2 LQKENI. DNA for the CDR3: TGTGCCAGCTCCCTGAGCTCCTATAATTCACCCCTCCACTTT. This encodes CASSLSSYNSPLHF.

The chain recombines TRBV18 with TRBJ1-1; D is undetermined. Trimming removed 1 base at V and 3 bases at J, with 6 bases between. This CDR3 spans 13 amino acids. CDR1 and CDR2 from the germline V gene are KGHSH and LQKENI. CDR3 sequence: CASSPREDTEAFF. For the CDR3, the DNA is TGTGCCAGCTCACCACGGGAGGACACTGAAGCTTTCTTT.

Written as DNA, the CDR3 is TGTGCCAGCGGCACAGATGGCTACACCTTC. Translating gives CASGTDGYTF. The chain combines TRBV28 with TRBJ1-2; D call uncertain. Germline values: CDR1 MDHEN, CDR2 SYDVKM. Trimming shortened V by 8 bases and J by 6 bases, and 7 bases separated the two germline ends. This CDR3 has 10 amino acids.

The CDR3 DNA follows: TGCGCCAGCAGCCACCCGGACACTCGGAACTATGGCTACACCTTC. Translation: CASSHPDTRNYGYTF. The chain has TRBV23-1 and TRBJ1-2; tentatively, D is TRBD1 (5 bases). TRBV23-1 is annotated as an ORF whose role is uncertain. With 6 bases removed from V and 2 bases from J, the gap between germline ends came to 16 bases. There are 15 residues in the CDR3.

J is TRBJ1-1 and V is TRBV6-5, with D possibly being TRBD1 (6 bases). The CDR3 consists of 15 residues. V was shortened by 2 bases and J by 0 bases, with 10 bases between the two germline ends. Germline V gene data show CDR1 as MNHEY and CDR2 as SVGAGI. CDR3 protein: CASSYGGTLNTEAFF. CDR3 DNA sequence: TGTGCCAGCAGTTACGGGGGCACCCTGAACACTGAAGCTTTCTTT.

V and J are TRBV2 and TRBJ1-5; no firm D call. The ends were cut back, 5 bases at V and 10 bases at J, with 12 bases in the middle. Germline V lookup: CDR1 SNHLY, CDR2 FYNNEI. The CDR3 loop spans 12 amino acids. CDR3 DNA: TGTGCCAGCAGTTCCTTCGAGGGCCCCCAGCATTTT. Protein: CASSSFEGPQHF.

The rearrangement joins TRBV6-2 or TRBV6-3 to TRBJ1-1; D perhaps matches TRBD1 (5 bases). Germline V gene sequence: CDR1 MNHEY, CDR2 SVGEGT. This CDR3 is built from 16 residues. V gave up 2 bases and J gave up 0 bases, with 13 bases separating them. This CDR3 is CASSYLQGRVNTEAFF. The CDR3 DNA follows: TGTGCCAGCAGTTACCTGCAGGGAAGGGTGAACACTGAAGCTTTCTTT.

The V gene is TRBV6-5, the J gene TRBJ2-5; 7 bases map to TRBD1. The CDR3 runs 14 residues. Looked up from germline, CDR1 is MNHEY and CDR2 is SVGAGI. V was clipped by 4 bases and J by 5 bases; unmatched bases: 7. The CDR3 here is CASSLSTGLETQYF. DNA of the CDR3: TGTGCCAGCAGTTTATCGACAGGGCTGGAGACCCAGTACTTC.